The source of this TCR beta chain is a study of regulatory T cells in long-lasting Graves disease. General observations from the study: There was favoring of TRBV28, TRBJ1-2 and TRBJ2-5 in persistent disease.

The sample's time point: newly diagnosed GD, antithyroid drugs for less than 3 months. After RNA was extracted from PBMCs, the TCR library was made from it. Worth noting for this clonotype: No antigen is known for it. At one end the junction does not follow the germline gene, possibly because of a read error.

Assembly of TCR beta libraries relied on iRepertoire HTBI primers together with Arm-PCR of CDR3 regions. Using its own MiXCR run on the multiplex PCR reads, TCRdb lists one record per CDR3 protein. The data contain about 420,000 distinct CDR3 sequences, around 15% of them singletons. CDR3 size: 12 residues. Germline V gives CDR1 MNHEY, CDR2 SVGAGI. The sample also formed part of further work on T cells in Graves' hyperthyroidism and ophthalmopathy.

The gene calls are TRBV6-5 and TRBJ2-2; TRBD2 might be the D (5 bases). This receptor was obtained from a woman in her late teens or twenties with Graves disease. Sequences were derived from peripheral blood mononuclear cells (PBMCs), sampled at new diagnosis, from a patient treated with antithyroid drugs. Here the CDR3 reads CAGSYGAGELFF. CDR3 bases: TGTGCCGGCAGTTACGGGGCCGGGGAGCTGTTTTTT.